The clone carrying this TCR beta chain was observed once. Its antigen is not known. V was trimmed by 2 bases and J by 3 bases, leaving 18 bases between them. Germline loops: CDR1 SGHNT, CDR2 YYREEE (reference sequence). The CDR3 covers 16 residues. The sample belongs to a study of cytomegalovirus exposure and HLA in healthy donors. Study conclusions and caveats: The authors listed 180 or so TCR beta chains as cytomegalovirus-associated. As confirmed in vitro, a few CMV-associated chains were specific for CMV antigens. Later, an analysis found that TCR clusters from the first cohort tended to co-occur in the 110 or so validation repertoires.

Measured with immunoSEQ multiplex PCR; TCRdb has only the in-frame clones, and not every one. The sample has more than 300,000 clones; more than 80% are singletons. The receptor was isolated from a woman aged 18-30 years in good health and CMV-seronegative. Sequenced input: PBMCs. The chain carries TRBV5-4 and TRBJ2-7; D perhaps matches TRBD1 (7 bases). The CDR3 DNA reads TGTGCCAGCAGCTTTATTCCGCGGGACAGAGACTACGAGCAGTACTTC. Its protein is CASSFIPRDRDYEQYF.